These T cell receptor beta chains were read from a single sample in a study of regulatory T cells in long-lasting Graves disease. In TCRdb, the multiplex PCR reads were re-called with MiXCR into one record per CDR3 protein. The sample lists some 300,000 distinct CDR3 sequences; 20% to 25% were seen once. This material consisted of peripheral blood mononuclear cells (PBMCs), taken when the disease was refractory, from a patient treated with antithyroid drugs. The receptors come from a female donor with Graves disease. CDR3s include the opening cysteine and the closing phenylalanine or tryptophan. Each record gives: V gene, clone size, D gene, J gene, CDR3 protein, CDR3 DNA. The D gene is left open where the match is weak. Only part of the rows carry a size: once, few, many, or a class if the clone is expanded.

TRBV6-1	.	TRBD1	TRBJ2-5	CASSTGTPGGKFF	TGTGCCAGCAGCACCGGGACCCCAGGGGGAAAGTTCTTC
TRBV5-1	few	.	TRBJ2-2	CASSLLLTGGYTGELFF	TGCGCCAGCAGCTTGCTTCTCACGGGTGGCTACACCGGGGAGCTGTTTTTT
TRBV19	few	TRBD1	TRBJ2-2	CASTLGTGVLGELFF	TGTGCCAGTACCCTCGGGACAGGTGTTCTCGGGGAGCTGTTTTTT
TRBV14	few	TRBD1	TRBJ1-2	CASSLDRFGGYTF	TGTGCCAGCAGCCTGGACAGGTTTGGCGGCTACACCTTC
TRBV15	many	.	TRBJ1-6	CATSRDRNPPLHF	TGTGCCACCAGCAGAGATAGGAATCCACCCCTCCACTTT
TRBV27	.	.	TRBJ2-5	CASSLWGEGETQYF	TGTGCCAGCAGTTTATGGGGGGAAGGAGAGACCCAGTACTTC
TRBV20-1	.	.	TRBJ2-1	CSATISADYNEQFF	TGCAGTGCTACAATCAGTGCTGACTACAATGAGCAGTTCTTC
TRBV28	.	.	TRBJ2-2	CAGSNAPGELFF	TGTGCCGGCAGTAATGCCCCGGGGGAGCTGTTTTTT
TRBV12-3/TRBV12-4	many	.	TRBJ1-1	CASRKPQGGTEAFF	TGTGCCAGCAGGAAGCCACAGGGAGGCACTGAAGCTTTCTTT
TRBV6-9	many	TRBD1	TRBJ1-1	CASSYLQTGRTEAFF	TGTGCCAGCAGTTACTTGCAGACAGGGAGGACTGAAGCTTTCTTT
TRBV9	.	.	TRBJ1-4	CASSEEGEKLFF	TGTGCCAGCAGCGAGGAGGGTGAAAAACTGTTTTTT
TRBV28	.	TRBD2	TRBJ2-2	CASQAGGRTGELFF	TGTGCCAGTCAAGCGGGAGGACGGACCGGGGAGCTGTTTTTT
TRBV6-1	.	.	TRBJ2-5	CASTWYQETQYF	TGTGCCAGCACTTGGTACCAAGAGACCCAGTACTTC
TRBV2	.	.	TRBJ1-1	CASDIMNTEAFF	TGTGCCAGTGATATTATGAACACTGAAGCTTTCTTT
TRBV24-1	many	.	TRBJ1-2	CATSDAGTVYGYTF	TGTGCCACCAGTGATGCCGGGACGGTTTATGGCTACACCTTC
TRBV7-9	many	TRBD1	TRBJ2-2	CASRPPGQGNTGELFF	TGTGCCAGCAGGCCCCCGGGACAGGGAAACACCGGGGAGCTGTTTTTT
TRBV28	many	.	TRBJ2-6	CASTSDAANVLTF	TGTGCCAGCACCTCTGACGCCGCCAACGTCCTGACTTTC
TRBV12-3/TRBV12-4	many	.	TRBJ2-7	CASSSPPQGHEQYF	TGTGCCAGCAGTTCCCCACCACAAGGCCACGAGCAGTACTTC
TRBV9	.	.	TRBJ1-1	CASSVGGGKDTEAFF	TGTGCCAGCAGCGTAGGTGGGGGGAAAGACACTGAAGCTTTCTTT
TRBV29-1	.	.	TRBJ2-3	CSGEQETDTQYF	TGCAGCGGGGAACAGGAGACAGATACGCAGTATTTT
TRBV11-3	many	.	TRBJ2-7	CASSRYGSVLAVSSYEQYF	TGTGCCAGCAGCCGATACGGGTCAGTCTTAGCGGTAAGCTCCTACGAGCAGTACTTC
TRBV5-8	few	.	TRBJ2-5	CTSSSPLSLEDQETQYF	TGTACCAGCAGCTCTCCCCTTAGTCTGGAAGACCAAGAGACCCAGTACTTC
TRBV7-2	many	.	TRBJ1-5	CASSLVSNLNQPQHF	TGTGCCAGCAGCTTAGTCAGCAATCTCAATCAGCCCCAGCATTTT
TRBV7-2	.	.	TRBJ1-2	CASRIDSNYGYTF	TGTGCCAGCAGGATAGACAGTAACTATGGCTACACCTTC
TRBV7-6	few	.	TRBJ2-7	CASSSDRSPYEQYF	TGTGCCAGCAGTTCTGACAGGAGTCCCTACGAGCAGTACTTC
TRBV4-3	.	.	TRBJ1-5	CASSQDPKGGQPQHF	TGCGCCAGCAGCCAAGACCCAAAGGGGGGGCAGCCCCAGCATTTT
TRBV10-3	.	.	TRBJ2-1	CAIREAGGHEQFF	TGTGCCATCAGGGAGGCAGGGGGGCATGAGCAGTTCTTC